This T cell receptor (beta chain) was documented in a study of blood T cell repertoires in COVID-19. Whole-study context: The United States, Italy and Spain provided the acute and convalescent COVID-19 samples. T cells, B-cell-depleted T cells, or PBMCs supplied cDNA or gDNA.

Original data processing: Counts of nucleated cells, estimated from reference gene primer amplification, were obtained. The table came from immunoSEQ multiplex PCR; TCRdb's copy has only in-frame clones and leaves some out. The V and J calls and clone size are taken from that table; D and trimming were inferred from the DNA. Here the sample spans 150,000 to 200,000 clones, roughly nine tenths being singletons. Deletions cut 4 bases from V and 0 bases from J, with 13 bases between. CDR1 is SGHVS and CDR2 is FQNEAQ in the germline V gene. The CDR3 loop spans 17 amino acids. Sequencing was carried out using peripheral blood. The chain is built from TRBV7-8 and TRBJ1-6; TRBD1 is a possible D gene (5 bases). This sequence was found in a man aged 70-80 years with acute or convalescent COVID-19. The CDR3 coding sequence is TGTGCCAGCAGCTCGGGCCGGGGGAACTCCTATAATTCACCCCTCCACTTT. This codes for CASSSGRGNSYNSPLHF.